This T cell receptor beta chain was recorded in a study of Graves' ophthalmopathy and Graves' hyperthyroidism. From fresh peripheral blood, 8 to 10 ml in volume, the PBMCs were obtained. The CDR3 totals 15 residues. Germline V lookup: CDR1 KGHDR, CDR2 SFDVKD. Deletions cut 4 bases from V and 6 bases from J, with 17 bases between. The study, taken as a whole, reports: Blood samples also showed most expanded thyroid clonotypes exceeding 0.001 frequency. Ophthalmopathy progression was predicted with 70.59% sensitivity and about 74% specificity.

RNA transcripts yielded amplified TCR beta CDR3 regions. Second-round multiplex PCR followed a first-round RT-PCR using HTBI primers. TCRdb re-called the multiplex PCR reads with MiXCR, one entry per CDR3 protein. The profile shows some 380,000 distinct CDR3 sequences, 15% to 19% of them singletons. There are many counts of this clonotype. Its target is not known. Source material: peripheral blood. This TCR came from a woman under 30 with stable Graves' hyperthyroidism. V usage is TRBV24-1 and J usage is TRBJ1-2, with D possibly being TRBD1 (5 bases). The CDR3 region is CATSDPSGTTDGYTF. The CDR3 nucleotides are TGTGCCACCAGTGACCCCTCGGGGACGACTGATGGCTACACCTTC.